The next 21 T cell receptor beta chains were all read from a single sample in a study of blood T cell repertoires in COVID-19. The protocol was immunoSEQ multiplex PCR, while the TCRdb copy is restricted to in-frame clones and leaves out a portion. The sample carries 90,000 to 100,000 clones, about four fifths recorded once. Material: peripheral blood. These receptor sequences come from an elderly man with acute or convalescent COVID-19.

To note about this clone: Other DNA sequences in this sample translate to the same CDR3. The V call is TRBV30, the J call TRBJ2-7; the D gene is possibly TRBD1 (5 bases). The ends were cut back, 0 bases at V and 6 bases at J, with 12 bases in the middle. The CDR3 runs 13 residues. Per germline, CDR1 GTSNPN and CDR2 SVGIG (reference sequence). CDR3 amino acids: CAWSVWQGGEQYF. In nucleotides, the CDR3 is TGTGCCTGGAGTGTTTGGCAGGGTGGCGAGCAGTACTTC.

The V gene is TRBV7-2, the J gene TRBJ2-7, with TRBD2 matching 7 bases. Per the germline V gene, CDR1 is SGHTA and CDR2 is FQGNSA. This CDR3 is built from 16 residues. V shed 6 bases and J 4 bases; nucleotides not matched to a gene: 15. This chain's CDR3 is CASRLTQGAGNYEQYF. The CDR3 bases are TGTGCCAGCAGACTAACCCAAGGAGCGGGAAATTACGAGCAGTACTTC.

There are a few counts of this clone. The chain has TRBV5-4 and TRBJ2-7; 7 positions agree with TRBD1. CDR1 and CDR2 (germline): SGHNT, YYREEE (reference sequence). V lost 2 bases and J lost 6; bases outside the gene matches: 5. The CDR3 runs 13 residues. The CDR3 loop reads CASSFVTGVEQYF. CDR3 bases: TGTGCCAGCAGCTTTGTCACAGGGGTCGAGCAGTACTTC.

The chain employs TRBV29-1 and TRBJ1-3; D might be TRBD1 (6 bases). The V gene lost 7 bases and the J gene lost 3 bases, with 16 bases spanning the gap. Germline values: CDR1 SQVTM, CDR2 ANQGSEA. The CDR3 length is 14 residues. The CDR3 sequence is CSAQDRQSGNTIYF. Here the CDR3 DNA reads TGCAGCGCCCAAGACAGGCAAAGTGGAAACACCATATATTTT.

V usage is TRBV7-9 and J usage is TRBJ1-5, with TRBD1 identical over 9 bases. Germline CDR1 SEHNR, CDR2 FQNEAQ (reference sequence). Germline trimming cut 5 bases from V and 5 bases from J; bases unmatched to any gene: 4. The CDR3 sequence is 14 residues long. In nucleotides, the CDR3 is TGTGCCAGCAGCCTGACAGGGGGAGATCAGCCCCAGCATTTT. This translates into CASSLTGGDQPQHF. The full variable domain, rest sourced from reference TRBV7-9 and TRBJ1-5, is DTGVSQNPRHKITKRGQNVTFRCDPISEHNRLYWYRQTLGQGPEFLTYFQNEAQLEKSRLLSDRFSAERPKGSFSTLEIQRTEQGDSAMYLCASSLTGGDQPQHFGDGTRLSIL.

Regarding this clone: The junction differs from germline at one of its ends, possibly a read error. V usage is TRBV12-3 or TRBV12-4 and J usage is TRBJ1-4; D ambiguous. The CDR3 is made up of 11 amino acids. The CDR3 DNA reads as TGTGCCAGCCGTTTACGTGAAAAACTGTTTTTT. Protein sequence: CASRLREKLFF.

The CDR3 DNA is TGTGCCAGCAGCCAAGGAGGGGGCTCTAAGGACTATGGCTACACCTTC. Its protein product is CASSQGGGSKDYGYTF. This chain joins TRBV3-1 (or the pseudogene TRBV3-2) and TRBJ1-2, with 7 positions matching TRBD1. V was clipped by 1 base and J by 3 bases; unmatched bases: 8. The V gene's germline CDR1 is LGHDT and CDR2 YNNKEL (reference sequence). This CDR3 comprises 16 residues.

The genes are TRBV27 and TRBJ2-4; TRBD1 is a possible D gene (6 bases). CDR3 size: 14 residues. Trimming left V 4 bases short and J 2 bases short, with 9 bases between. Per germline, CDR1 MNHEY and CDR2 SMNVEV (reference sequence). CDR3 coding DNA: TGTGCCAGCAGTTCCACAGGGACCAAAAACATTCAGTACTTC. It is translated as CASSSTGTKNIQYF.

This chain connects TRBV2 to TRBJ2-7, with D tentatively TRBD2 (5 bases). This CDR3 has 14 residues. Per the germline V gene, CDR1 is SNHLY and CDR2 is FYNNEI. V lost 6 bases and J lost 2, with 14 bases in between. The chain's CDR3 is CASRRGPGTYEQYF. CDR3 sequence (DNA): TGTGCCAGCAGAAGAGGGCCCGGGACCTACGAGCAGTACTTC.

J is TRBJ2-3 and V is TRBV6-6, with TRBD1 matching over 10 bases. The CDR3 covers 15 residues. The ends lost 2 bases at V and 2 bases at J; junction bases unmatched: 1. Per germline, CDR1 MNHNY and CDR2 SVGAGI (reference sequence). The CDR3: CASSYGTGATDTQYF. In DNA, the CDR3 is TGTGCCAGCAGTTACGGGACAGGGGCCACAGATACGCAGTATTTT.

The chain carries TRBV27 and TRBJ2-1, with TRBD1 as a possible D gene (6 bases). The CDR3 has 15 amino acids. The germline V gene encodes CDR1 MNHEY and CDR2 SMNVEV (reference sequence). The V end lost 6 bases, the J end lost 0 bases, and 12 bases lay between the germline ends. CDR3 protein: CASSLDRSSYNEQFF. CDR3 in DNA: TGTGCCAGCAGCCTCGACAGGAGCTCCTACAATGAGCAGTTCTTC.

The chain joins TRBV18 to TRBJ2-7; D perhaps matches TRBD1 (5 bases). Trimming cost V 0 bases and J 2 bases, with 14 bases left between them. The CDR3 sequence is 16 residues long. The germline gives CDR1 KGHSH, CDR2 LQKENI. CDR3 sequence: CASSPPSRVQAYEQYF. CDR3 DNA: TGTGCCAGCTCACCACCGAGCAGGGTACAGGCCTACGAGCAGTACTTC.

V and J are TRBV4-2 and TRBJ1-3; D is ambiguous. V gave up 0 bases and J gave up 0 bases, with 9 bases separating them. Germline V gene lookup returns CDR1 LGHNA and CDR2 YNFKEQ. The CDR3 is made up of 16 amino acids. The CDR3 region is CASSQEPLLSGNTIYF. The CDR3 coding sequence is TGTGCCAGCAGCCAAGAACCATTACTCTCTGGAAACACCATATATTTT.

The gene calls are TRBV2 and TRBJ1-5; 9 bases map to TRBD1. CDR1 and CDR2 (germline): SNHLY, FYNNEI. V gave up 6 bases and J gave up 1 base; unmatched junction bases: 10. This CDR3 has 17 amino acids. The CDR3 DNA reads TGTGCCAGCAGCCTTCTCCGGGACAGGGTAAGCAATCAGCCCCAGCATTTT. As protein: CASSLLRDRVSNQPQHF.

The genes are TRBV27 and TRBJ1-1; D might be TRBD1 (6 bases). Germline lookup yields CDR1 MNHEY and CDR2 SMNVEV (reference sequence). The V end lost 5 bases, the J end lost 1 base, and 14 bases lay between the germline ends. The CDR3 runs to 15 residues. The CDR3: CASSRRDTPNTEAFF. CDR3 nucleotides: TGTGCCAGCAGTCGACGGGACACCCCGAACACTGAAGCTTTCTTT.

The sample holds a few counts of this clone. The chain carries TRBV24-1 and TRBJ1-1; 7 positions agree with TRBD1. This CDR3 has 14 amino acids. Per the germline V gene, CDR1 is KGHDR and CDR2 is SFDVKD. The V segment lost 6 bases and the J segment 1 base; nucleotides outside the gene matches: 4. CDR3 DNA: TGTGCCACCAGTCCCGGGACAGAGAACACTGAAGCTTTCTTT. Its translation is CATSPGTENTEAFF.

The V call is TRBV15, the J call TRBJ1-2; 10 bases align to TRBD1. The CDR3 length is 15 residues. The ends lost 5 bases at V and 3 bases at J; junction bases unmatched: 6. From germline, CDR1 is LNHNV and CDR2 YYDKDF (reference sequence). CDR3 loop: CATSLSTGGYYGYTF. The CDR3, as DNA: TGTGCCACCAGCCTTTCGACAGGGGGCTACTATGGCTACACCTTC.

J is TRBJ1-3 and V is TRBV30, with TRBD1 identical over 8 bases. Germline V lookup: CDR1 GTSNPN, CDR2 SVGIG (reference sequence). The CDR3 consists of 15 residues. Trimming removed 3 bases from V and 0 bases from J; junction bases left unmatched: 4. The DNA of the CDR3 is TGTGCCTGGAGCACAGGGGGGGTCTCTGGAAACACCATATATTTT. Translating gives CAWSTGGVSGNTIYF.

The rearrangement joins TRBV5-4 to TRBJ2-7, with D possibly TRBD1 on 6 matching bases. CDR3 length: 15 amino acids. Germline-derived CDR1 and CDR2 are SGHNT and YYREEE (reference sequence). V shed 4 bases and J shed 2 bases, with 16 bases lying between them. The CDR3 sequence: CASSPFVDRTYEQYF. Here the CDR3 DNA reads TGTGCCAGCAGCCCCTTTGTAGACAGGACCTACGAGCAGTACTTC.

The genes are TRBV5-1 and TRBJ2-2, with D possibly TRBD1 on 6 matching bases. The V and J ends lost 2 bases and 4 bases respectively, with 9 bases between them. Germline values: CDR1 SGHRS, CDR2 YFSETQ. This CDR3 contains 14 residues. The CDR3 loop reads CASSFQGSTGELFF. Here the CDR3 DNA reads TGCGCCAGCAGCTTTCAGGGGAGCACCGGGGAGCTGTTTTTT.

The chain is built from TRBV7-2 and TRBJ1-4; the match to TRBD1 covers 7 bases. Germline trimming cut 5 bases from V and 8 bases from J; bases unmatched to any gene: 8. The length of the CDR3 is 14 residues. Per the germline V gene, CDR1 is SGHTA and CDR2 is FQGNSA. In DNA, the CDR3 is TGTGCCAGCAGCCCCTGGACAGGATCCGAAAAACTGTTTTTT. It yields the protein CASSPWTGSEKLFF.